The subject of this entry is one T cell receptor (beta chain). It lacks a known antigen. Per-base quality was not reported, and no clone a single base away is much larger than it. The data were taken from a study of shared clonotypes between healthy human individuals (dated by TCRdb to 2020 to 2021). In the study overall: The cohort comprised a couple of women and a few men aged 18 to 49 years. To increase sequencing depth and limit assay-specific biases, TCR repertoire library preparation and sequencing were carried out by different laboratories using diverse techniques. To estimate repertoire size and how much clonotypes are shared between individuals, the study performed deep sequencing of blood TCR repertoires from roughly five healthy adults. Per donor, three plates each were used for CD4 naive and CD4 memory, two for CD8 naive, and one for CD8 memory. Each donor's leukapheresis produced roughly between about 0.8 and 10 billion PBMCs.

Donors were healthy HIV-negative adults with no recently reported acute infections or vaccinations. Only Caucasian adults living in Nashville, Tennessee, USA were represented among the donors. Magnetic negative selection was used to enrich CD4+ T cells, after which naive cells were positively selected on CD45RA and the negative fraction became the memory subset. Blood was obtained by leukapheresis, after which PBMCs were separated by Ficoll-Histopaque density gradient centrifugation and cryopreserved in liquid nitrogen vapor phase. Analytical flow cytometry was used to check the purity and quantity of each magnetically sorted T cell population. Genomic DNA was isolated from each sorted fraction and quantified by UV absorbance on a Nanodrop 2000c. V loses 6 bases, J loses 5 bases, and the germline ends lie 13 bases apart. From a lookup of the germline V gene, CDR1 and CDR2 are SGHTA and FQGNSA. The CDR3 runs 14 amino acids, cysteine and phenylalanine included. The DNA shown is the 42-base CDR3, in frame from base 1.

What the research found in general, with its limitations: The small number of donors limited the genetic and exposure-history diversity represented. Even with the large sequencing depth, rarefaction of the sorted-subset datasets indicated that sequencing was incomplete. Larger estimated clonotype richness was generally found for naive subsets than for memory subsets. Sampling was restricted to blood, and TCR repertoires in tissues likely differ from the TCR repertoires found in blood. Higher generation probabilities were observed for clonotypes shared by all four sorted-subset donors than for non-shared clonotypes. When a few donors were compared, the shared fraction of clonotypes was around 5% for naive CD4, around 3.5% for naive CD8, roughly 2.3% for memory CD4, and around 0.37% for memory CD8. Pairwise subsampling indicated that sequencing depth was expected to affect the degree of clonotype sharing among donors.

Using the deep immunoSEQ assay, TCR CDR3 regions were amplified from genomic DNA by multiplex PCR. Extracted genomic DNA from each cell subset was distributed evenly across all wells of several immunoSEQ 96-well plates, and each plate was treated as a replicate. For sorted subsets, each replicate PCR was loaded with approximately 200 ng genomic DNA, equivalent to 32,000 or so T cell genomes. Purified libraries were quantified with a Qubit 3.0 fluorometer, sized on a Bioanalyzer 2100, and re-quantified with the KAPA Library Quantification kit. Every immunoSEQ 96-well plate was sequenced on a separate single-read 150-cycle Illumina NextSeq 550 flow cell. The study's processing was this. Because the immunoSEQ output held only junctional sequences and lacked quality scores, the filtering could not match the filtering applied to full-length reads. To assign V/J genes and CDR3, sequences were annotated using PyIR, a Python wrapper for IgBLAST v1.9, with IMGT germline references. Any read was removed if the V/J assignment was weak (E-value above 1e-6), the CDR3 was missing, or the read contained stop codons, out-of-frame junctions, or ambiguous translated residues. V3J clonotypes were defined by identical inferred V gene, J gene, and CDR3 amino acid sequence. Percentage overlap between repertoires was calculated by dividing the number of shared unique clonotypes by the size of the smaller repertoire. Three approaches were used to assess repertoire richness: RTK rarefaction, the Chao1 estimator, and Recon v2.1 estimates of unobserved clonotypes. Generation probabilities for all TCRbeta clonotypes obtained by the gDNA method from several donors were computed using OLGA. Sourced from immuneACCESS, this table was stored by TCRdb with only in-frame sequences that have V and J called. A share of the clones is absent; for the studies checked, an unresolved V gene accounts for under half, and the remainder has no known explanation. That table supplies the V and J calls and clone size; D and trimming were determined from the DNA. For this sample the table gives about 1.4 million clones, of which roughly 96% were detected only once. The top ten clones comprise roughly 1.2% of the sample.

Sequenced sample: naive CD4+ T cells sorted from blood. The meaning of the sample's cell subset or site label: CD45RA+ positively selected. The origin of this receptor is a man aged 30 to 39 in good health. The chain joins TRBV7-2 to TRBJ1-4; TRBD1 is possibly the D segment (6 matching bases). The CDR3 region reads CASREERGNEKLFF. Here is the DNA: TGTGCCAGCAGGGAAGAGAGGGGGAATGAAAAACTGTTTTTT.